The clone carrying this TCR beta chain was picked up many times. Antigen specificity is unknown. The data were taken from a study of T cells in Graves' hyperthyroidism and ophthalmopathy. Study-level points and caveats: Expanded thyroid clonotypes (above 0.001) were mostly also found in blood.

Between the trimmed V and J ends, which lost 3 bases and 6 bases, there was a span of 18 bases. CDR1 and CDR2 (germline): SEHNR, FQNEAQ (reference sequence). The CDR3 is made up of 15 amino acids. TCR beta CDR3 region amplification was performed from RNA transcripts. The study used the HTBI primer set for a first-round RT-PCR of the TCR CDR3. TCRdb re-analysed the multiplex PCR reads in MiXCR, keeping a single row per CDR3 protein. The sample lists around 620,000 distinct CDR3 sequences, 46% occurring once. The genes are TRBV7-9 and TRBJ2-7; D perhaps matches TRBD1 (6 bases). The sequence was collected from an adult woman with Graves' disease, either hyperthyroidism or ophthalmopathy (not recorded which). The sequenced material came from peripheral blood or thyroid tissue (not recorded which). The CDR3 protein is CASSFGDILLGEQYF. In nucleotides, the CDR3 is TGTGCCAGCAGCTTTGGGGACATCCTACTCGGCGAGCAGTACTTC. Looking up the rest from reference TRBV7-9 and TRBJ2-7 gives the full variable domain: DTGVSQNPRHKITKRGQNVTFRCDPISEHNRLYWYRQTLGQGPEFLTYFQNEAQLEKSRLLSDRFSAERPKGSFSTLEIQRTEQGDSAMYLCASSFGDILLGEQYFGPGTRLTVT.